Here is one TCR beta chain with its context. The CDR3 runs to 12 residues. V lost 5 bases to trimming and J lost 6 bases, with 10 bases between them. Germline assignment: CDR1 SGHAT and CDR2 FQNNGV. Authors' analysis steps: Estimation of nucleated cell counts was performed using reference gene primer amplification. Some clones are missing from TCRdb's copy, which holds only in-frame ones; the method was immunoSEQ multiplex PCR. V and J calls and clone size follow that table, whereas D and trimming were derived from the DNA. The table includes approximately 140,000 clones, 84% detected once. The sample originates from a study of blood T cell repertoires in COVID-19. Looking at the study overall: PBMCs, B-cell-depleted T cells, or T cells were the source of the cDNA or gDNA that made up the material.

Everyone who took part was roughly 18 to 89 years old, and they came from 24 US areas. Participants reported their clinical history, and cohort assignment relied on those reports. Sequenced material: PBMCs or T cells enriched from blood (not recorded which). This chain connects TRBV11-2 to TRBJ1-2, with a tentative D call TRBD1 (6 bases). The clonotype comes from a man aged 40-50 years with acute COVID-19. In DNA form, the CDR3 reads TGTGCCAGCAGCGAATACAGGGATGGCTACACCTTC. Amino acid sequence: CASSEYRDGYTF.